The source of this T cell receptor beta chain is a study of blood T cells in healthy people across ages. Note on this clonotype: As yet, its antigen is unknown.

Then a second PCR, running roughly 7 to 12 cycles, was carried out with a sample-barcoded 5' primer and a J-beta primer mix. Each of the cDNA molecules was tagged by a template-switch adaptor with 12 random nucleotides. Each CDR3 protein gets one entry after TCRdb re-called the 5' RACE reads with MiXCR. The sample has over 1.5 million distinct CDR3 sequences; just under 50% are singletons. The study's findings and limits: With age, beta diversity per million T cells declined roughly linearly, significantly by 40. Compared with aged donors, long-lived donors showed fewer expanded clones, suggesting selection. The CMV status of each donor remained undetermined, and this could have confounded shifts in expanded clonotypes.

V was clipped by 4 bases and J by 6 bases, with 17 bases between them. This CDR3 has 15 amino acids. CDR1 and CDR2 from the germline V gene are SGHVS and FQNEAQ. The sample comprised blood. The rearrangement uses TRBV7-8 and TRBJ2-3; maybe TRBD2 (6 bases). The sequence was collected from a woman aged 40-49 years in good health. DNA of the CDR3: TGTGCCAGCAGCTCGCGGGCAGGGACTGTTGATACGCAGTATTTT. It translates to CASSSRAGTVDTQYF.